Listed below are T cell receptor beta chains from one sample, sequenced in a study of T cell responses to AZD1222 COVID-19 vaccine. Sequencing was performed with immunoSEQ multiplex PCR; in TCRdb, only in-frame clones are kept and a portion is missing. The sample records around 200,000 clones, 85% to 95% being singletons. The sample in question was peripheral blood, obtained 28 days after the second AZD1222 dose. The receptor set was obtained from an adult who received the AZD1222 COVID-19 vaccine. Each CDR3 is given with its conserved first and last residue. The D gene is left open where the match is weak.

v_gene: TRBV6-2/TRBV6-3
j_gene: TRBJ2-7
d_gene: -
CDR3aa: CASSYSRSYEQYF

v_gene: TRBV6-5
j_gene: TRBJ2-5
d_gene: -
CDR3aa: CASSYSTSLATQYF

v_gene: TRBV9
j_gene: TRBJ2-2
d_gene: -
CDR3aa: CASRGPGTGELFF

v_gene: TRBV14
j_gene: TRBJ1-6
d_gene: TRBD1
CDR3aa: CASSQRTGVRNSPLHF

v_gene: TRBV6-6
j_gene: TRBJ1-1
d_gene: -
CDR3aa: CASSSPSIGVGAFF

v_gene: TRBV6-5
j_gene: TRBJ2-5
d_gene: -
CDR3aa: CGSADSPFWETQYF

v_gene: TRBV5-1
j_gene: TRBJ1-2
d_gene: -
CDR3aa: CASSLEGVGYTF

v_gene: TRBV7-2
j_gene: TRBJ2-3
d_gene: TRBD1
CDR3aa: CASSLTGDTQYF

v_gene: TRBV19
j_gene: TRBJ1-2
d_gene: TRBD1
CDR3aa: CASMLTGGFSENGYTF

v_gene: TRBV7-8
j_gene: TRBJ2-3
d_gene: TRBD2
CDR3aa: CASSRGASGRSDTQYF

v_gene: TRBV12-3/TRBV12-4
j_gene: TRBJ2-7
d_gene: -
CDR3aa: CASSFKDRREQYF

v_gene: TRBV6-4
j_gene: TRBJ2-1
d_gene: -
CDR3aa: CASSGAWGGRNNEQFF

v_gene: TRBV6-6
j_gene: TRBJ1-2
d_gene: TRBD1
CDR3aa: CASSYPTGGGGYGYTF

v_gene: TRBV7-7
j_gene: TRBJ2-2
d_gene: -
CDR3aa: CASSLGTGEDRELFF

v_gene: TRBV5-1
j_gene: TRBJ2-7
d_gene: TRBD2
CDR3aa: CASSLGGFTGEQYF

v_gene: TRBV7-9
j_gene: TRBJ1-2
d_gene: -
CDR3aa: CASSPGDVGYTF

v_gene: TRBV7-3
j_gene: TRBJ2-2
d_gene: -
CDR3aa: CASSLTRNTGELFF

v_gene: TRBV27
j_gene: TRBJ2-2
d_gene: -
CDR3aa: CAIGDSSKGWTGELFF

v_gene: TRBV4-1
j_gene: TRBJ2-5
d_gene: TRBD1
CDR3aa: CASSYGTGQETQYF

v_gene: TRBV28
j_gene: TRBJ1-1
d_gene: -
CDR3aa: CASTPNRAINTEAFF

v_gene: TRBV7-2
j_gene: TRBJ2-1
d_gene: TRBD2
CDR3aa: CASSYSLAGLYNEQFF

v_gene: TRBV28
j_gene: TRBJ2-7
d_gene: TRBD2
CDR3aa: CASSRLAVPYEQYF

v_gene: TRBV6-1
j_gene: TRBJ2-3
d_gene: TRBD2
CDR3aa: CASSDLAGGPDTQYF

v_gene: TRBV5-1
j_gene: TRBJ1-1
d_gene: -
CDR3aa: CASSLWLGGNTEAFF

v_gene: TRBV7-9
j_gene: TRBJ1-3
d_gene: -
CDR3aa: CASSLEVGNTIYF

v_gene: TRBV5-1
j_gene: TRBJ2-7
d_gene: -
CDR3aa: CASSLGVYREQYF

v_gene: TRBV7-6
j_gene: TRBJ2-1
d_gene: -
CDR3aa: CASSLVGGTYNEQFF

v_gene: TRBV3-1/TRBV3-2
j_gene: TRBJ1-5
d_gene: -
CDR3aa: CASSQGGSQPQHF

v_gene: TRBV20-1
j_gene: TRBJ1-2
d_gene: -
CDR3aa: CSASTGVRDYGYTF

v_gene: TRBV5-1
j_gene: TRBJ2-7
d_gene: -
CDR3aa: CASSPQQGSYEQYF

v_gene: TRBV7-2
j_gene: TRBJ2-6
d_gene: -
CDR3aa: CASRLWGAGANVLTF

v_gene: TRBV6-5
j_gene: TRBJ1-2
d_gene: -
CDR3aa: CASSYSRGGYTF

v_gene: TRBV28
j_gene: TRBJ1-2
d_gene: -
CDR3aa: CASFQGGLLVEGYTF

v_gene: TRBV30
j_gene: TRBJ1-5
d_gene: -
CDR3aa: CAWSVAEYQPQHF

v_gene: TRBV28
j_gene: TRBJ1-2
d_gene: TRBD1
CDR3aa: CASSLTGGGYGYTF

v_gene: TRBV5-1
j_gene: TRBJ2-5
d_gene: TRBD1
CDR3aa: CASSRQGAGETQYF

v_gene: TRBV28
j_gene: TRBJ2-1
d_gene: TRBD1
CDR3aa: CASSSSEDRAYNEQFF

v_gene: TRBV27
j_gene: TRBJ1-2
d_gene: -
CDR3aa: CASSFGGYGYTF